This entry features one T cell receptor (beta chain) sequence. Original handling: Using reference gene primer amplification, nucleated cell counts were estimated. Method: immunoSEQ multiplex PCR; TCRdb's copy keeps in-frame clones and lacks some. For V, J and clone size, that table is used; D and trimming come from the DNA. The table has approximately 120,000 clones, around three quarters seen once. The CDR3 loop spans 14 amino acids. With 0 bases removed from V and 7 bases from J, the gap between germline ends came to 8 bases. The germline gives CDR1 SGHNT, CDR2 YYREEE (reference sequence). This sample is drawn from a study of blood T cell repertoires in COVID-19. Background on the study: Material from acute and convalescent COVID-19 was sourced from the United States, Italy and Spain. Sample material is recorded as cDNA or gDNA derived from T cells, B-cell-depleted T cells, or PBMCs.

The sequence was collected from a human donor in a cohort sampled during active or convalescent COVID-19. The chain is built from TRBV5-4 and TRBJ1-6; D might be TRBD1 (5 bases). Material: peripheral blood. The CDR3 loop is CASSLGQRNSPLHF. In nucleotides, the CDR3 is TGTGCCAGCAGCTTGGGACAGAGAAATTCACCCCTCCACTTT.